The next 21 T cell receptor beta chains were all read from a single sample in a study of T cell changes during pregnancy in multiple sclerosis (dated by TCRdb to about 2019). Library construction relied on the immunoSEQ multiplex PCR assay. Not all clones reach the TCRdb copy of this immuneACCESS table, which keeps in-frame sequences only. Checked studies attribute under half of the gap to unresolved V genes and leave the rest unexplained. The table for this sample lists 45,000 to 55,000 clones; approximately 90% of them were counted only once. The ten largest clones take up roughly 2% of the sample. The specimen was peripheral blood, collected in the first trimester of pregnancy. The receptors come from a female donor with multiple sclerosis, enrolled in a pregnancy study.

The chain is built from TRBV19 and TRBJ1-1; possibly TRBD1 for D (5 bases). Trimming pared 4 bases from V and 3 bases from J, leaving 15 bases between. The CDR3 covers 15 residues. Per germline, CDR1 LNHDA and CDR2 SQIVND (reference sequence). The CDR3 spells CASSSHGAGDTEAFF. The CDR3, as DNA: TGTGCCAGTAGTAGCCACGGGGCGGGGGACACTGAAGCTTTCTTT.

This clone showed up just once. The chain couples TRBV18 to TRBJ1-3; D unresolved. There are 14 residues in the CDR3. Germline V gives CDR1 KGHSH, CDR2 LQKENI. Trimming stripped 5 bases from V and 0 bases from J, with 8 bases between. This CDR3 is CASSGGPSGNTIYF. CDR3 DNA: TGTGCCAGCTCAGGAGGGCCCTCTGGAAACACCATATATTTT.

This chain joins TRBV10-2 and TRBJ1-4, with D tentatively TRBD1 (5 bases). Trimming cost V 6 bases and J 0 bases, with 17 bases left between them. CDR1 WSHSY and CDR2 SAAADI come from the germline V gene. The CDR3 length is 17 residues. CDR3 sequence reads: CASSVGAGFATNEKLFF. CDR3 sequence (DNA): TGCGCCAGCAGCGTAGGGGCGGGATTTGCAACTAATGAAAAACTGTTTTTT.

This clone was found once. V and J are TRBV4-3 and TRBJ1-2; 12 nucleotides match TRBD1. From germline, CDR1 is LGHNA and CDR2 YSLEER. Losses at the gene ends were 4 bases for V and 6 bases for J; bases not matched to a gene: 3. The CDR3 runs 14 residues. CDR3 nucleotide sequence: TGCGCCAGCAGCCGGGACAGGGGGCGGGATGGCTACACCTTC. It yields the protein CASSRDRGRDGYTF.

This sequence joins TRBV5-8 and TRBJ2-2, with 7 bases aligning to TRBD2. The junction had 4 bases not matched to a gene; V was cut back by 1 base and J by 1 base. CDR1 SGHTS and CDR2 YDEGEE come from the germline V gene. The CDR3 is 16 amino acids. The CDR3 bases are TGTGCCAGCAGCTTGTGGTCGGGGGGGAACACCGGGGAGCTGTTTTTT. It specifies CASSLWSGGNTGELFF.

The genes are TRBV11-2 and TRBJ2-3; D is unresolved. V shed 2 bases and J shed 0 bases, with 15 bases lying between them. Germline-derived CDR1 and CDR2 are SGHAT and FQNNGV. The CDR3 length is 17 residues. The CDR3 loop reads CASSLMSTTRSTDTQYF. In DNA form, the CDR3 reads TGTGCCAGCAGCTTAATGAGTACTACTCGTAGCACAGATACGCAGTATTTT.

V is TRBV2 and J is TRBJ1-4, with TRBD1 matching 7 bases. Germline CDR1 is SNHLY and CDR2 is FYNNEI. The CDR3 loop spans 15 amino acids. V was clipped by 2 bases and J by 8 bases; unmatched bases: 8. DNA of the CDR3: TGTGCCAGCAGTGAAAGAAGGGGGCGACGAGAAAAACTGTTTTTT. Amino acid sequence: CASSERRGRREKLFF. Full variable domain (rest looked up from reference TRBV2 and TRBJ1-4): EPEVTQTPSHQVTQMGQEVILRCVPISNHLYFYWYRQILGQKVEFLVSFYNNEISEKSEIFDDQFSVERPDGSNFTLKIRSTKLEDSAMYFCASSERRGRREKLFFGSGTQLSVL.

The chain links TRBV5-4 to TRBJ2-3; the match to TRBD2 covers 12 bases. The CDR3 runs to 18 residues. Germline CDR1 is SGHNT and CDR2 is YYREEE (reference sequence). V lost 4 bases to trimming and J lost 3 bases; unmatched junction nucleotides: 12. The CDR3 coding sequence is TGTGCCAGCAGCCCCCTCCCGGGACTAGCGGGTAATACAGATACGCAGTATTTT. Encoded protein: CASSPLPGLAGNTDTQYF.

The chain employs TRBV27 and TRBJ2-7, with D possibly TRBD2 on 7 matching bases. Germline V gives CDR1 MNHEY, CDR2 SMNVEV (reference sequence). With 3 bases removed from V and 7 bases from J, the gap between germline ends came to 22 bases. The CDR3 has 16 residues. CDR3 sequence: CASSLSLGGGAGEQYF. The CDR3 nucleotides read TGTGCCAGCAGTTTGTCCCTAGGCGGGGGCGCGGGGGAGCAGTACTTC.

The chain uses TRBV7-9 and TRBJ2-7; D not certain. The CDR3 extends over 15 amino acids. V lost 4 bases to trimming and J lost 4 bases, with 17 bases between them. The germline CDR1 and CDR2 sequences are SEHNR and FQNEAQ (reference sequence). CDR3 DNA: TGTGCCAGCAGCTCTCTCGTCGGCAGGTCATACGAGCAGTACTTC. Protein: CASSSLVGRSYEQYF.

The CDR3 region has the DNA TGCGCCAGCTCGAGGGAAGGGGGCCGAGAAAAACTGTTTTTT. It translates to CASSREGGREKLFF. The V and J genes are TRBV4-1 and TRBJ1-4; 7 positions match TRBD1. Germline-derived CDR1 and CDR2 are MGHRA and YSYEKL. The V segment lost 8 bases and the J segment 8 bases; nucleotides outside the gene matches: 11. The CDR3 has 14 amino acids.

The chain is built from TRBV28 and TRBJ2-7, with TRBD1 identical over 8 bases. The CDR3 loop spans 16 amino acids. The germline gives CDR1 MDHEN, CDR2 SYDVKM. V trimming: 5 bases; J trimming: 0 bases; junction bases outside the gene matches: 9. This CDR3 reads CASSMPPRGLSYEQYF. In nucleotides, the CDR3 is TGTGCCAGCAGTATGCCTCCCAGGGGGCTCTCCTACGAGCAGTACTTC.

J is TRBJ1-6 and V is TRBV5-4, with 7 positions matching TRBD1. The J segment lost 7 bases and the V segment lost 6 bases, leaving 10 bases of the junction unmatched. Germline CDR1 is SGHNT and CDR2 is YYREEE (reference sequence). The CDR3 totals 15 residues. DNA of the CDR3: TGTGCCAGCACCCCTACCGGGACAGAGAATTCACCCCTCCACTTT. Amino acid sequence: CASTPTGTENSPLHF.

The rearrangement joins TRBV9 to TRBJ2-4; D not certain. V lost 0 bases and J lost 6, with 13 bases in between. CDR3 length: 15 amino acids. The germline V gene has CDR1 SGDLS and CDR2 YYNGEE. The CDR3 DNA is TGTGCCAGCAGCGTAGCTCCGTTCGAGGCAAACATTCAGTACTTC. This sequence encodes CASSVAPFEANIQYF.

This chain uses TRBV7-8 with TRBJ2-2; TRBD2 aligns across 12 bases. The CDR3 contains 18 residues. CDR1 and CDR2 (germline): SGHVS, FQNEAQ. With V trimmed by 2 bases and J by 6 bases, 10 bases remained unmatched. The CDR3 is CASSLRALAGGPPGELFF. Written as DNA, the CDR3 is TGTGCCAGCAGCTTAAGGGCTCTAGCGGGGGGGCCGCCCGGGGAGCTGTTTTTT. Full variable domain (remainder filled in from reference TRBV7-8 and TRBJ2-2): GAGVSQSPRYKVAKRGQDVALRCDPISGHVSLFWYQQALGQGPEFLTYFQNEAQLDKSGLPSDRFFAERPEGSVSTLKIQRTQQEDSAVYLCASSLRALAGGPPGELFFGEGSRLTVL.

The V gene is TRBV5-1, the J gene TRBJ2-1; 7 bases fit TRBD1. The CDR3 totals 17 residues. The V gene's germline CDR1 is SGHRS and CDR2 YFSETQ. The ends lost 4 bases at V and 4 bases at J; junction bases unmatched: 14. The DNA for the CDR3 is TGCGCCAGCAGCGGCTCGGGACAGCGAGGGGCTTACAATGAGCAGTTCTTC. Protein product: CASSGSGQRGAYNEQFF.

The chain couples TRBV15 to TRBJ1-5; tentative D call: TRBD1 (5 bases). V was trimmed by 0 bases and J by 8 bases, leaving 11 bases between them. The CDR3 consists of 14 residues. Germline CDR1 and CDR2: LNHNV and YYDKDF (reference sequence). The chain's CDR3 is CATSRDRVDKPQHF. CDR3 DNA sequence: TGTGCCACCAGCAGAGATCGGGTGGACAAGCCCCAGCATTTT. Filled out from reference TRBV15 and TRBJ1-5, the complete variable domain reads DAMVIQNPRYQVTQFGKPVTLSCSQTLNHNVMYWYQQKSSQAPKLLFHYYDKDFNNEADTPDNFQSRRPNTSFCFLDIRSPGLGDTAMYLCATSRDRVDKPQHFGDGTRLSIL.

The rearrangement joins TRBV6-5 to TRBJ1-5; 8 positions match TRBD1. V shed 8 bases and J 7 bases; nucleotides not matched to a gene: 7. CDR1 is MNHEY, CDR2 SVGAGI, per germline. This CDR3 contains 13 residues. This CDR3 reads CASRQGREQPQHF. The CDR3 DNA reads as TGTGCCAGCCGACAGGGGAGAGAACAGCCCCAGCATTTT.

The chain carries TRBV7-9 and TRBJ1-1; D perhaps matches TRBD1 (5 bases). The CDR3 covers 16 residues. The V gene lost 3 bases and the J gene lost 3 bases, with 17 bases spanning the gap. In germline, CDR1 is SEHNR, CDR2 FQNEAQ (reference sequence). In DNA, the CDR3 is TGTGCCAGCAGCTTTCACAGGTATATCGCCGACACTGAAGCTTTCTTT. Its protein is CASSFHRYIADTEAFF. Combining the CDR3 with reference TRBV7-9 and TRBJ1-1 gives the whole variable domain DTGVSQNPRHKITKRGQNVTFRCDPISEHNRLYWYRQTLGQGPEFLTYFQNEAQLEKSRLLSDRFSAERPKGSFSTLEIQRTEQGDSAMYLCASSFHRYIADTEAFFGQGTRLTVV.

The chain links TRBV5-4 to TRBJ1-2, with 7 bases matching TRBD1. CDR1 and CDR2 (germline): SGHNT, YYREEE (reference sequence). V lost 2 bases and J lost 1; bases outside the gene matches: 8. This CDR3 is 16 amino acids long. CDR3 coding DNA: TGTGCCAGCAGCTTCGGGACAGCGCGGAGTAACTATGGCTACACCTTC. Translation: CASSFGTARSNYGYTF.

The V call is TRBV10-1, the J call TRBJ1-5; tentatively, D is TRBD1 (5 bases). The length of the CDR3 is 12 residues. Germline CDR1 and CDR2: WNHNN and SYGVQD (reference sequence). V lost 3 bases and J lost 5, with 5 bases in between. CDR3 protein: CASSEGDQPQHF. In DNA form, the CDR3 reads TGCGCCAGCAGTGAAGGGGATCAGCCCCAGCATTTT.